This record covers a single TCR beta chain. The V segment lost 6 bases and the J segment 8 bases; nucleotides outside the gene matches: 9. The V gene's germline CDR1 is MNHEY and CDR2 SVGEGT. CDR3 size: 15 residues. TCRdb fed the reads into MiXCR, producing one record per CDR3 protein. The table records more than 400,000 distinct CDR3 sequences, more than 20% of them present only once. These data are taken from a study of T cell repertoires in cytomegalovirus infection. Study-level information: Evidence of both CMV infection and a matching HLA type came from public TCR beta signatures.

Sequenced sample: PBMCs. This chain connects TRBV6-2 or TRBV6-3 to TRBJ2-1; 11 nucleotides agree with TRBD2. The clonotype comes from a human donor in good health (CMV status not recorded). Some clones in this sample may be carry-over from other donors' samples. CDR3 sequence reads: CASRPTSGSGDEQFF. The CDR3 bases are TGTGCCAGCAGGCCCACTAGCGGGAGTGGCGATGAGCAGTTCTTC.